Below, one T cell receptor (beta chain) is given with its context. An end of the junction does not agree with germline; a read error may underlie this. Under the authors' procedure: Estimation of nucleated cell counts was performed using reference gene primer amplification. The repertoire was sequenced with immunoSEQ multiplex PCR; TCRdb's copy has only in-frame clones and lacks some. V and J calls and clone size are copied from that table; D and trimming were computed from the DNA. The repertoire includes 280,000 or so clones, 80% to 90% of them detected once, and approximately 9% sits in the top ten. CDR1 LGHNA and CDR2 YSLEER come from the germline V gene. CDR3 length: 13 residues. The sample is drawn from a study of blood T cell repertoires in COVID-19. Study-level information: Donors in the United States, Italy and Spain gave samples during acute or convalescent COVID-19. PBMCs, B-cell-depleted T cells, or T cells were the source of the cDNA or gDNA that made up the material.

The chain couples TRBV4-3 to TRBJ2-5, with D possibly TRBD1 on 5 matching bases. Material for sequencing was peripheral blood. The receptor comes from a woman aged 45-60 years who had recovered from COVID-19. The CDR3 reads CASSKDRKETQYF. The CDR3 DNA reads TGCGCCAGCAGCAAAGACAGAAAAGAGACCCAGTACTTC.